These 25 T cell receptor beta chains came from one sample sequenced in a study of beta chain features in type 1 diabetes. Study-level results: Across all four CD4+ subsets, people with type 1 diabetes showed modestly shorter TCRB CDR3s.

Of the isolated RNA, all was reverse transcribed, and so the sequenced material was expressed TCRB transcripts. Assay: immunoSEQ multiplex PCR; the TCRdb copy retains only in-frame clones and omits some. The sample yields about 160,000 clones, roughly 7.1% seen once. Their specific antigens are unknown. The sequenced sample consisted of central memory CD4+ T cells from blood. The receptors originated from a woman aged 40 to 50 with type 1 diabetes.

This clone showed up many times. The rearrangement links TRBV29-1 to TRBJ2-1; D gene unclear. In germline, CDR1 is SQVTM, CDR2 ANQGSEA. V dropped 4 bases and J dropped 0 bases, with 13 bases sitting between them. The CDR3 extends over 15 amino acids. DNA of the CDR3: TGCAGCGTTGCCCCTCGCCAGGACTCCTACAATGAGCAGTTCTTC. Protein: CSVAPRQDSYNEQFF.

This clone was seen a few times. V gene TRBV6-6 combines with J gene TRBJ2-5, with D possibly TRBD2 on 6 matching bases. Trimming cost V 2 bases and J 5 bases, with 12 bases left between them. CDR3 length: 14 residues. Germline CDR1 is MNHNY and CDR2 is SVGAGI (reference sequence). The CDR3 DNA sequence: TGTGCCAGCAGTTACCTCGGGAGTGGGGAGACCCAGTACTTC. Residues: CASSYLGSGETQYF.

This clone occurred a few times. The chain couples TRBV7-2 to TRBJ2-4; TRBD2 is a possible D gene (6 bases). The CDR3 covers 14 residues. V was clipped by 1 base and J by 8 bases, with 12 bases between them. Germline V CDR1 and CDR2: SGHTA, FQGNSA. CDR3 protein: CASSLDSPGDIQYF. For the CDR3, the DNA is TGTGCCAGCAGCTTAGATTCCCCGGGGGACATTCAGTACTTC.

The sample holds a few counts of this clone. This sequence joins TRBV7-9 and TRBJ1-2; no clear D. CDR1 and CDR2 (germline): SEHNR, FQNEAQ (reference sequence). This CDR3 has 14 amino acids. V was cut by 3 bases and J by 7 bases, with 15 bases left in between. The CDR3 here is CASSLEGRVVGYTF. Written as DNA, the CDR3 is TGTGCCAGCAGCTTGGAGGGTAGAGTGGTTGGCTACACCTTC. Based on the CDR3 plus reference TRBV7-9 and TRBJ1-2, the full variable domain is DTGVSQNPRHKITKRGQNVTFRCDPISEHNRLYWYRQTLGQGPEFLTYFQNEAQLEKSRLLSDRFSAERPKGSFSTLEIQRTEQGDSAMYLCASSLEGRVVGYTFGSGTRLTVV.

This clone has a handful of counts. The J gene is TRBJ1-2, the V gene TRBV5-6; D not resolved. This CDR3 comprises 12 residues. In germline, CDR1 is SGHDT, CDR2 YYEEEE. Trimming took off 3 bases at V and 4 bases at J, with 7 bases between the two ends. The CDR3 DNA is TGTGCCAGCAGCTCCGTATTCTATGGCTACACCTTC. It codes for CASSSVFYGYTF.

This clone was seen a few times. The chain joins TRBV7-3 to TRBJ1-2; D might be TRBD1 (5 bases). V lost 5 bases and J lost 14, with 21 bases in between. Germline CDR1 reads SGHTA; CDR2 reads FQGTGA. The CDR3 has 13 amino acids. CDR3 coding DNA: TGTGCCAGCAGCCCCCAGGTGGAAGGGGCAAGAACCTTC. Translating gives CASSPQVEGARTF.

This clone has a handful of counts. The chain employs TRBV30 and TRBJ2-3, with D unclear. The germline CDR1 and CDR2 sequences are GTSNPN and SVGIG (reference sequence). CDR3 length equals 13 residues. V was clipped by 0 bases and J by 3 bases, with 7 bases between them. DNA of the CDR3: TGTGCCTGGAGTGTACAAAGAACAGATACGCAGTATTTT. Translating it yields CAWSVQRTDTQYF.

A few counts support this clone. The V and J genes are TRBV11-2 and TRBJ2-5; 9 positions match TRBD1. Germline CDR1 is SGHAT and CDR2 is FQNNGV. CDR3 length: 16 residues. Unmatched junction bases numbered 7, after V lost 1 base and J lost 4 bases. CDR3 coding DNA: TGTGCCAGCAGCTTAGGGCACTTGACAGGGGGAGAGACCCAGTACTTC. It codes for CASSLGHLTGGETQYF.

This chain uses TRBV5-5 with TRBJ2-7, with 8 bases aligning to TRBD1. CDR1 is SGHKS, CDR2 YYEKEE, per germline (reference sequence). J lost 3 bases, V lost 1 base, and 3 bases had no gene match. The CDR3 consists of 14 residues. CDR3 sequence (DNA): TGTGCCAGCAGCTTGAACAGGGGGGTCTACGAGCAGTACTTC. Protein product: CASSLNRGVYEQYF. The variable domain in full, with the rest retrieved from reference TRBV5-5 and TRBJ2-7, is DAGVTQSPTHLIKTRGQQVTLRCSPISGHKSVSWYQQVLGQGPQFIFQYYEKEERGRGNFPDRFSARQFPNYSSELNVNALLLGDSALYLCASSLNRGVYEQYFGPGTRLTVT.

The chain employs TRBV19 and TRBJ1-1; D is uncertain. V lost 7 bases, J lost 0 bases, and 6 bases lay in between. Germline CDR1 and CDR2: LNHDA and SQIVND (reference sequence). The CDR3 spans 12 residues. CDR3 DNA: TGTGCCAGTACCAGGATGAACACTGAAGCTTTCTTT. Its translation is CASTRMNTEAFF.

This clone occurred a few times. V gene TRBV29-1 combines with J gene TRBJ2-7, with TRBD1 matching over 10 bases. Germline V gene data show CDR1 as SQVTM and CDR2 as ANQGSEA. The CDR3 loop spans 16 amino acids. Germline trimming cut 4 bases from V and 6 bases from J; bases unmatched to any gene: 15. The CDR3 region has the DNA TGCAGCGTTGCGAGTCCGCCGGGACAGGGGTTGCTCGAGCAGTACTTC. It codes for CSVASPPGQGLLEQYF.

This chain's CDR3 is CASSQESSSYGYTF. In nucleotides, the CDR3 is TGCGCCAGCAGCCAAGAATCATCGAGCTATGGCTACACCTTC. This sequence joins TRBV4-3 and TRBJ1-2; D remains ambiguous. Per germline, CDR1 LGHNA and CDR2 YSLEER. This CDR3 has 14 residues. V dropped 0 bases and J dropped 4 bases, with 9 bases sitting between them.

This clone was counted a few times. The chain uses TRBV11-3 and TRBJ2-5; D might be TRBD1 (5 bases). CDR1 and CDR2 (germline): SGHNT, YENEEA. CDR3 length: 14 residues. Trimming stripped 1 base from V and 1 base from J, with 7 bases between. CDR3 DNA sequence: TGTGCCAGCAGCTTAGGGGGCATCCAAGAGACCCAGTACTTC. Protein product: CASSLGGIQETQYF.

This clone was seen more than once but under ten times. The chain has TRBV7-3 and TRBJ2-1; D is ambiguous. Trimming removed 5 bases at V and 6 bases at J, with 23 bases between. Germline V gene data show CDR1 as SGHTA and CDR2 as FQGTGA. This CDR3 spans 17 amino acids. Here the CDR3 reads CASSPPPRLSPLNEQFF. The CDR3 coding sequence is TGTGCCAGCAGCCCCCCCCCGAGGCTCTCGCCACTCAATGAGCAGTTCTTC.

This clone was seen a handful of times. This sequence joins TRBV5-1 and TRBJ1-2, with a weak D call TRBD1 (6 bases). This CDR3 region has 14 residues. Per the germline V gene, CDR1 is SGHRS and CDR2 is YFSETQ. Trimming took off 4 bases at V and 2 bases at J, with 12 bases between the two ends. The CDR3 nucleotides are TGCGCCAGCAGCCGAGATACAGGGAACTATGGCTACACCTTC. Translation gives CASSRDTGNYGYTF.

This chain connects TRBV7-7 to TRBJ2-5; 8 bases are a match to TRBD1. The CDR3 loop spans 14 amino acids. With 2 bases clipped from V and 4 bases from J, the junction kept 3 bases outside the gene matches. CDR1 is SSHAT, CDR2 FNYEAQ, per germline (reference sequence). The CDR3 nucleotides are TGTGCCAGCAGCTTAACAGGGGGAAGAGAGACCCAGTACTTC. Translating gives CASSLTGGRETQYF.

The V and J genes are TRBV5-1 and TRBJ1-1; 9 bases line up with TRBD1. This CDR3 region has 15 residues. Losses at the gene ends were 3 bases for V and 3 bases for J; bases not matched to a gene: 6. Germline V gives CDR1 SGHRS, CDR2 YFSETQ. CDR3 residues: CASSWTGDLDTEAFF. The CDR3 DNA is TGCGCCAGCAGCTGGACAGGGGACCTAGACACTGAAGCTTTCTTT.

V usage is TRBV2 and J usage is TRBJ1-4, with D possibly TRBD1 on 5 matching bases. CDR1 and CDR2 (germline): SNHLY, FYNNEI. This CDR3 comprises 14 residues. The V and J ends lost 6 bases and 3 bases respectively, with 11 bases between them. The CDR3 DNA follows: TGTGCCAGCAGCCGACAGACGGCTAATGAAAAACTGTTTTTT. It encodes CASSRQTANEKLFF.

CDR3 protein: CASSEGDYGYTF. CDR3 sequence (DNA): TGTGCCAGCAGTGAGGGGGACTATGGCTACACCTTC. The rearrangement uses TRBV28 and TRBJ1-2; TRBD1 might be the D (6 bases). There are 12 residues in the CDR3. V was trimmed by 5 bases and J by 3 bases, leaving 7 bases between them. The germline V gene has CDR1 MDHEN and CDR2 SYDVKM.

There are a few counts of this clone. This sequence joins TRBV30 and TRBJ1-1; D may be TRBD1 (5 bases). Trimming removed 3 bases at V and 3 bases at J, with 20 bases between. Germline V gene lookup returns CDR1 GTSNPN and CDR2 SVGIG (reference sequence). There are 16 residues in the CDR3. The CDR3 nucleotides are TGTGCCTGGAGGGGATCCGACGGACATAAGGACACTGAAGCTTTCTTT. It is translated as CAWRGSDGHKDTEAFF.

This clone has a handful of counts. The CDR3 loop is CASSLGGALGDTGELFF. Written as DNA, the CDR3 is TGCGCCAGCAGCTTAGGAGGGGCCCTAGGCGACACCGGGGAGCTGTTTTTT. J is TRBJ2-2 and V is TRBV5-1; possibly TRBD2 for D (6 bases). The V end lost 2 bases, the J end lost 3 bases, and 17 bases lay between the germline ends. Germline V lookup: CDR1 SGHRS, CDR2 YFSETQ. This CDR3 has 17 residues.

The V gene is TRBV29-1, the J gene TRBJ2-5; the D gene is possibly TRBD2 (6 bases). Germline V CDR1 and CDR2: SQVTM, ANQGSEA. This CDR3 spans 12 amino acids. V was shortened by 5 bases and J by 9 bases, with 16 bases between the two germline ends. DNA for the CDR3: TGCAGCGTTTTAGTCGCGGGGAAGCCCCAGTACTTC. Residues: CSVLVAGKPQYF.

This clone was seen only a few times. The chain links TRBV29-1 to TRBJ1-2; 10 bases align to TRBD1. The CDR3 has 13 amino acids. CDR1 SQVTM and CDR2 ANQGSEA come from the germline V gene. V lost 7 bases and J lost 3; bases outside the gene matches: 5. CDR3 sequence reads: CSAGQGVDYGYTF. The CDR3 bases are TGCAGCGCCGGACAGGGGGTTGACTATGGCTACACCTTC.

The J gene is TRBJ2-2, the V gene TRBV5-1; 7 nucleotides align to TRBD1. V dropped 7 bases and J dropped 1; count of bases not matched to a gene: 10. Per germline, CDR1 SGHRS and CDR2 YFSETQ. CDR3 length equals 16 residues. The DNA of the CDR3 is TGCGCCAGCCATTTTACGGGACAGTTGAACACCGGGGAGCTGTTTTTT. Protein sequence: CASHFTGQLNTGELFF.

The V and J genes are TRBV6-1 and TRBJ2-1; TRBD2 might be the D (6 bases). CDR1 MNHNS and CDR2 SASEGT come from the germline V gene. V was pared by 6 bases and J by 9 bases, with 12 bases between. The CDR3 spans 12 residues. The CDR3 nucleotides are TGTGCCAGCAGCCAAGCGGGCTTTGAGCAGTTCTTC. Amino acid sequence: CASSQAGFEQFF.